This TCR beta chain originates from a study of PD-1 blockade in mismatch repair-deficient tumors. Study-wide background: All were previously treated, progressing patients with 11 to 13 mismatch repair-deficient cancer types.

Produced via immunoSEQ multiplex PCR; TCRdb's table is partial and in-frame only. The data hold about 15,000 clones, with 84% observed a single time. The germline CDR1 and CDR2 sequences are SGHNT and YYREEE (reference sequence). Trimming removed 1 base from V and 7 bases from J, with 11 bases in between. The CDR3 totals 13 residues. The gene calls are TRBV5-4 and TRBJ1-2, with a weak D call TRBD1 (6 bases). The clonotype comes from an adult with mismatch repair-deficient cancer. Sequenced material: PBMCs, taken before pembrolizumab treatment. The CDR3 DNA reads TGTGCCAGCAGCTTGCAGGCAGGGGCTGGCTACACCTTC. It is translated as CASSLQAGAGYTF.